This TCR beta chain was sequenced for a study of T cell repertoires in cytomegalovirus infection. Study in general: Use of recently identified HLA-C-restricted and well-studied HLA-B-restricted CMV epitopes was part of the study. Public TCR beta signatures marked donors with CMV infection and the matching HLA. The study's findings and limits: Cumulated frequencies of public TCR beta families served to identify carriers of CMV plus the relevant HLA. In two of eight donors, the top clonotype was HLA-C-restricted CMV-specific.

TCRdb reprocessed the reads with MiXCR, giving one entry per CDR3 protein. The data contain approximately 730,000 distinct CDR3 sequences, 25% to 35% of them singletons. With 7 bases removed from V and 6 bases from J, the gap between germline ends came to 15 bases. Germline V gene sequence: CDR1 SNHLY, CDR2 FYNNEI. This CDR3 has 14 residues. Regarding this clonotype: What it binds is unknown.

Specimen: cultured CD8+ T cells from PBMCs, collected from culture after CMV antigen stimulation. This rearrangement joins TRBV2 to TRBJ2-2; no clear D gene. This receptor was identified in a human donor in good health (CMV status not recorded). Some clones in this sample may be carry-over from other donors' samples. The CDR3 region has the DNA TGTGCCAGCAACGGGCCATCAATCCCCGGGGAGCTGTTTTTT. Encoded protein: CASNGPSIPGELFF.